This TCR beta chain is from a study of cytomegalovirus exposure and HLA in healthy donors. The study, taken as a whole, reports: A later analysis found first-cohort TCR clusters tended to co-occur in the 120 validation repertoires.

On this clone: Its target is not known.

Assay: immunoSEQ multiplex PCR; the TCRdb copy retains only in-frame clones and omits some. The data hold tens of thousands of clones, with 85% to 95% observed a single time. The CDR3 runs to 15 residues. Germline V lookup: CDR1 SGHNT, CDR2 YYREEE (reference sequence). V was pared by 3 bases and J by 5 bases, with 7 bases of the junction left unmatched. The TCR originated in a man aged 18-30 years in good health and CMV-seropositive. Sequenced: PBMCs. V is TRBV5-4 and J is TRBJ2-1; 8 bases agree with TRBD1. The CDR3 loop is CASSSGQGLDNEQFF. CDR3 in DNA: TGTGCCAGCAGCTCCGGACAGGGACTCGACAATGAGCAGTTCTTC.